The 9 T cell receptor beta chains presented below share a single source sample, sequenced in a study of cytomegalovirus exposure and HLA in healthy donors. PCR primers comprised 60 Vbeta and 13 Jbeta primers. The table came from immunoSEQ multiplex PCR; TCRdb's copy has only in-frame clones and leaves some out. The data show about 160,000 clones, roughly 85% seen once. The material sequenced was PBMCs. The receptors derive from a man aged 18 to 35 in good health and CMV-seropositive.

This clone came up a few times. V is TRBV7-9 and J is TRBJ2-1, with D unclear. This CDR3 comprises 12 residues. Germline values: CDR1 SEHNR, CDR2 FQNEAQ (reference sequence). Trimming removed 5 bases at V and 6 bases at J, with 8 bases between. The CDR3 protein is CASSLGSNEQFF. CDR3 sequence (DNA): TGTGCCAGCAGCCTCGGGTCCAATGAGCAGTTCTTC. Together with reference TRBV7-9 and TRBJ2-1, the CDR3 gives the full variable domain: DTGVSQNPRHKITKRGQNVTFRCDPISEHNRLYWYRQTLGQGPEFLTYFQNEAQLEKSRLLSDRFSAERPKGSFSTLEIQRTEQGDSAMYLCASSLGSNEQFFGPGTRLTVL.

The rearrangement links TRBV4-2 to TRBJ2-7; 7 bases agree with TRBD1. This CDR3 has 15 amino acids. Per germline, CDR1 LGHNA and CDR2 YNFKEQ. The junction had 7 bases not matched to a gene; V was cut back by 3 bases and J by 2 bases. CDR3 DNA sequence: TGTGCCAGCAGCCACAGTTCACAGGGGCCCTACGAGCAGTACTTC. This gives the protein CASSHSSQGPYEQYF.

The rearrangement uses TRBV25-1 and TRBJ1-4; TRBD1 matches at 7 bases. The germline V gene encodes CDR1 MGHDK and CDR2 SYGVNS. CDR3 length: 15 amino acids. With V trimmed by 7 bases and J by 8 bases, 13 bases remained unmatched. CDR3 amino acids: CASTPSQGIGEKLFF. The CDR3 DNA sequence: TGTGCCAGCACCCCCTCACAGGGGATTGGGGAAAAACTGTTTTTT.

This chain links TRBV5-1 with TRBJ2-2, with D maybe TRBD2 (5 bases). The CDR3 covers 17 residues. Trimming removed 5 bases from V and 3 bases from J, with 20 bases in between. Germline CDR1 and CDR2: SGHRS and YFSETQ. The CDR3, as DNA: TGCGCCAGCAGTACTTCCCCACTAGGATCCGACACCGGGGAGCTGTTTTTT. Translated, it gives CASSTSPLGSDTGELFF.

The chain combines TRBV5-1 with TRBJ1-1; 7 bases line up with TRBD1. The J segment lost 3 bases and the V segment lost 5 bases, leaving 4 bases of the junction unmatched. Germline CDR1 SGHRS, CDR2 YFSETQ. This CDR3 comprises 13 residues. CDR3 loop: CASRRTGDTEAFF. The CDR3 bases are TGCGCCAGCAGACGTACAGGGGACACTGAAGCTTTCTTT.

This chain connects TRBV4-2 to TRBJ2-4; possible D gene TRBD1, 6 bases. CDR3 length: 14 residues. V lost 4 bases and J 7 bases, leaving 14 bases between the germline ends. CDR1 is LGHNA, CDR2 YNFKEQ, per germline. The CDR3 DNA reads as TGTGCCAGCAGCCCTCCGGGACAAGGGAACATTCAGTACTTC. This gives the protein CASSPPGQGNIQYF.

This clone was observed a few times. This chain links TRBV5-6 with TRBJ2-7; D call uncertain. With 6 bases removed from V and 5 bases from J, the gap between germline ends came to 18 bases. The CDR3 sequence is 14 residues long. In germline, CDR1 is SGHDT, CDR2 YYEEEE. CDR3 region: CASKTAPTADEQYF. DNA of the CDR3: TGTGCCAGCAAGACGGCTCCCACCGCGGACGAGCAGTACTTC.

The chain links TRBV30 to TRBJ2-1; D unresolved. Germline assignment: CDR1 GTSNPN and CDR2 SVGIG (reference sequence). With 1 base removed from V and 5 bases from J, the gap between germline ends came to 18 bases. The CDR3 spans 16 residues. CDR3 loop: CAWSERVWSRNNEQFF. CDR3 DNA sequence: TGTGCCTGGAGTGAGCGTGTGTGGTCCAGAAACAATGAGCAGTTCTTC.

This rearrangement joins TRBV4-2 to TRBJ2-2; the D is unclear. The V and J ends lost 1 base and 3 bases respectively, with 9 bases between them. The CDR3 is made up of 15 amino acids. Germline V gene sequence: CDR1 LGHNA, CDR2 YNFKEQ. CDR3 bases: TGTGCCAGCAGCCAAGGAGAATTAGACACCGGGGAGCTGTTTTTT. Translating gives CASSQGELDTGELFF.